A single sample gave rise to the 20 T cell receptor beta chains below, sequenced in a study of response to subunit inactivated influenza vaccine (dated by TCRdb to about 2018). The library was obtained by RT-PCR. This sample was sequenced with an Illumina HiSeq 2500. The raw public reads went through TCRdb reprocessing: fastp at Q25, MiXCR clone calling, in-frame beta chains kept. For every CDR3 protein sequence, its rows merge into one entry that carries the most common genes and DNA. The sample has 650,000 to 800,000 distinct CDR3 sequences on record, approximately 15% of them singletons. The ten top clones hold 5.5% to 7% of the sample. The source material was PBMCs from blood, sampled around 15 days before vaccination. The source of these receptors is a man in his forties or fifties who received an inactivated influenza vaccine. Donor details come from another sample of the same person, matched by shared clones.

In its sample, this clonotype was seen many times. V and J are TRBV5-6 and TRBJ2-7; D ambiguous. Germline V lookup: CDR1 SGHDT, CDR2 YYEEEE. This CDR3 contains 12 residues. V shed 2 bases and J shed 5 bases, with 8 bases lying between them. CDR3 loop: CASSLGFDEQYF. The CDR3 nucleotides read TGTGCCAGCAGCTTAGGGTTTGACGAGCAGTACTTC.

This chain connects TRBV5-1 to TRBJ1-2; possibly TRBD1 for D (5 bases). Germline CDR1 is SGHRS and CDR2 is YFSETQ. The CDR3 has 15 amino acids. Trimming took off 0 bases at V and 8 bases at J, with 17 bases between the two ends. The CDR3 spells CASSLEAGGYEGYTF. The CDR3 bases are TGCGCCAGCAGCTTGGAAGCCGGGGGGTATGAAGGCTACACCTTC. Full variable domain (outside the CDR3, taken from reference TRBV5-1 and TRBJ1-2): KAGVTQTPRYLIKTRGQQVTLSCSPISGHRSVSWYQQTPGQGLQFLFEYFSETQRNKGNFPGRFSGRQFSNSRSEMNVSTLELGDSALYLCASSLEAGGYEGYTFGSGTRLTVV.

The chain joins TRBV12-3 or TRBV12-4 to TRBJ1-3; unclear D gene. The CDR3 length is 14 residues. The V end lost 6 bases, the J end lost 2 bases, and 11 bases lay between the germline ends. The CDR3 reads CASSLGGPGNTIYF. CDR3 DNA: TGTGCCAGCAGCCTAGGTGGCCCTGGAAACACCATATATTTT.

This chain joins TRBV6-5 and TRBJ2-1; TRBD2 matches 13 bases. With V trimmed by 5 bases and J by 8 bases, 6 bases remained unmatched. Germline assignment: CDR1 MNHEY and CDR2 SVGAGI. The length of the CDR3 is 15 residues. The CDR3 sequence is CASSHDTSGRDEQFF. The DNA of the CDR3 is TGTGCCAGCAGTCACGACACTAGCGGGAGGGATGAGCAGTTCTTC.

V gene TRBV10-3 combines with J gene TRBJ2-7; D remains unclear. The V end was cut by 2 bases, the J end by 4 bases, with 12 bases between. The V gene's germline CDR1 is ENHRY and CDR2 SYGVKD. The CDR3 runs 14 residues. CDR3 residues: CAISEAVIGYEQYF. The CDR3 bases are TGTGCCATCAGTGAGGCCGTAATTGGGTACGAGCAGTACTTC.

The gene calls are TRBV6-2 or TRBV6-3 and TRBJ2-5; weak D call: TRBD1 (6 bases). Germline V gene data show CDR1 as MNHEY and CDR2 as SVGEGT. The CDR3 is 15 amino acids. The V and J ends lost 2 bases and 1 base respectively, with 11 bases between them. The CDR3 DNA reads TGTGCCAGCAGTTACCTGGGCAGGGGCCAAGAGACCCAGTACTTC. Encoded protein: CASSYLGRGQETQYF.

The rearrangement joins TRBV5-1 to TRBJ2-7; D not certain. Looked up from germline, CDR1 is SGHRS and CDR2 is YFSETQ. The CDR3 runs to 14 residues. Trimming cost V 1 base and J 3 bases, with 11 bases left between them. The CDR3 here is CASSLRVSYYEQYF. As DNA, the CDR3 is TGCGCCAGCAGCTTGAGAGTCAGTTACTACGAGCAGTACTTC. Looking up the rest from reference TRBV5-1 and TRBJ2-7 gives the full variable domain: KAGVTQTPRYLIKTRGQQVTLSCSPISGHRSVSWYQQTPGQGLQFLFEYFSETQRNKGNFPGRFSGRQFSNSRSEMNVSTLELGDSALYLCASSLRVSYYEQYFGPGTRLTVT.

This clonotype appeared a few times. The chain couples TRBV6-2 or TRBV6-3 to TRBJ1-5, with a weak D call TRBD1 (6 bases). CDR1 and CDR2 from the germline V gene are MNHEY and SVGEGT. The V and J ends lost 2 bases and 2 bases respectively, with 13 bases between them. This CDR3 contains 16 residues. CDR3 in DNA: TGTGCCAGCAGTTACCGCAGGGGCCCGGGCAATCAGCCCCAGCATTTT. It translates to CASSYRRGPGNQPQHF.

This clonotype was seen only a few times. The CDR3 DNA sequence: TGTGCCAGCAGTCGGGGGACAGGGGCCTACGAGCAGTACTTC. Its translation: CASSRGTGAYEQYF. This sequence joins TRBV5-4 and TRBJ2-7, with TRBD1 identical over 10 bases. The V segment lost 5 bases and the J segment 2 bases; nucleotides outside the gene matches: 4. The length of the CDR3 is 14 residues. Germline loops: CDR1 SGHNT, CDR2 YYREEE (reference sequence).

This clonotype was counted only a few times. The chain is built from TRBV4-1 and TRBJ2-2, with D unclear. Trimming stripped 0 bases from V and 1 base from J, with 12 bases between. Germline CDR1 MGHRA, CDR2 YSYEKL. The length of the CDR3 is 17 residues. The CDR3 bases are TGCGCCAGCAGCCAAGAGTTTGGTACAATGAACACCGGGGAGCTGTTTTTT. Translated: CASSQEFGTMNTGELFF.

This clonotype was recorded a few times. The CDR3: CATSEPIGGLVNEQFF. CDR3 in DNA: TGTGCCACCAGTGAACCCATAGGCGGGTTAGTCAATGAGCAGTTCTTC. The chain combines TRBV24-1 with TRBJ2-1; tentatively, D is TRBD2 (5 bases). CDR1 is KGHDR and CDR2 is SFDVKD in the germline V gene. This CDR3 contains 16 residues. V lost 4 bases and J 6 bases, leaving 18 bases between the germline ends.

V gene TRBV7-9 combines with J gene TRBJ2-3; 12 positions match TRBD2. The V and J ends lost 3 bases and 4 bases, in that order; junction bases with no gene match: 2. This CDR3 has 15 amino acids. In germline, CDR1 is SEHNR, CDR2 FQNEAQ (reference sequence). The CDR3 region has the DNA TGTGCCAGCAGCTTGACTAGCGGGAGTGCAGATACGCAGTATTTT. Its translation: CASSLTSGSADTQYF.

This clonotype was counted many times. The chain joins TRBV15 to TRBJ2-7; TRBD1 might be the D (5 bases). V was trimmed by 0 bases and J by 2 bases, leaving 8 bases between them. The CDR3 is 14 residues long. Per germline, CDR1 LNHNV and CDR2 YYDKDF (reference sequence). CDR3 region: CATSRDPTAYEQYF. DNA for the CDR3: TGTGCCACCAGCAGAGACCCGACAGCCTACGAGCAGTACTTC. Full variable domain (rest looked up from reference TRBV15 and TRBJ2-7): DAMVIQNPRYQVTQFGKPVTLSCSQTLNHNVMYWYQQKSSQAPKLLFHYYDKDFNNEADTPDNFQSRRPNTSFCFLDIRSPGLGDTAMYLCATSRDPTAYEQYFGPGTRLTVT.

The table lists this clonotype with a few counts. The chain combines TRBV12-3 or TRBV12-4 with TRBJ1-5; D gene uncertain. Between the trimmed V and J ends, which lost 2 bases and 4 bases, there was a span of 6 bases. The CDR3 contains 13 residues. This chain's CDR3 is CASSLWANQPQHF. The CDR3 bases are TGTGCCAGCAGTTTATGGGCAAATCAGCCCCAGCATTTT.

This clonotype was recorded a few times. This chain connects TRBV5-6 to TRBJ2-1; no clear D. The CDR3 has 14 residues. V lost 2 bases and J lost 3, with 9 bases in between. In germline, CDR1 is SGHDT, CDR2 YYEEEE. The CDR3 DNA is TGTGCCAGCAGCTTTGCGACATACTACAATGAGCAGTTCTTC. Protein: CASSFATYYNEQFF.

The CDR3 DNA follows: TGTGCCAGCAGCTGGGGACAGAGTCGCAATGAGCAGTTCTTC. Its translation: CASSWGQSRNEQFF. The V gene is TRBV11-2, the J gene TRBJ2-1, with 7 positions matching TRBD1. J gave up 6 bases and V 4 bases, and 6 bases lay outside the gene matches. CDR1 and CDR2 from the germline V gene are SGHAT and FQNNGV. The CDR3 runs 14 residues.

This clonotype was observed a handful of times. The chain carries TRBV7-9 and TRBJ2-5, with D perhaps matching TRBD1 (5 bases). Trimming took off 5 bases at V and 1 base at J, with 14 bases between the two ends. Germline V gene sequence: CDR1 SEHNR, CDR2 FQNEAQ (reference sequence). CDR3 size: 15 residues. Here the CDR3 DNA reads TGTGCCAGCAGCAACTTCGGACAACTCCAAGAGACCCAGTACTTC. Translation gives CASSNFGQLQETQYF. The full variable domain, its missing parts supplied by reference TRBV7-9 and TRBJ2-5, is DTGVSQNPRHKITKRGQNVTFRCDPISEHNRLYWYRQTLGQGPEFLTYFQNEAQLEKSRLLSDRFSAERPKGSFSTLEIQRTEQGDSAMYLCASSNFGQLQETQYFGPGTRLLVL.

This clonotype has a handful of counts. The chain recombines TRBV20-1 with TRBJ2-5; 10 positions match TRBD2. CDR3 length: 14 amino acids. Germline assignment: CDR1 DFQATT and CDR2 SNEGSKA (reference sequence). V dropped 6 bases and J dropped 5; count of bases not matched to a gene: 9. DNA of the CDR3: TGCAGTGCAAAAGCGGGGGGGCGGCTGGAGACCCAGTACTTC. Translation gives CSAKAGGRLETQYF.

This chain uses TRBV5-1 with TRBJ2-3; 11 nucleotides match TRBD2. With 2 bases clipped from V and 4 bases from J, the junction kept 6 bases outside the gene matches. Germline assignment: CDR1 SGHRS and CDR2 YFSETQ. CDR3 length: 16 amino acids. CDR3 sequence: CASSFDSGRAADTQYF. The CDR3 DNA reads TGCGCCAGCAGCTTCGATAGCGGGAGGGCCGCAGATACGCAGTATTTT.

The chain uses TRBV6-4 and TRBJ1-5; 7 nucleotides line up with TRBD1. The CDR3 runs to 16 residues. Germline CDR1 MRHNA, CDR2 SNTAGT. Losses at the gene ends were 6 bases for V and 0 bases for J; bases not matched to a gene: 8. The CDR3 DNA sequence: TGTGCCAGCAGCCCGGGACAGCATTATAGCAATCAGCCCCAGCATTTT. Translated, it gives CASSPGQHYSNQPQHF.